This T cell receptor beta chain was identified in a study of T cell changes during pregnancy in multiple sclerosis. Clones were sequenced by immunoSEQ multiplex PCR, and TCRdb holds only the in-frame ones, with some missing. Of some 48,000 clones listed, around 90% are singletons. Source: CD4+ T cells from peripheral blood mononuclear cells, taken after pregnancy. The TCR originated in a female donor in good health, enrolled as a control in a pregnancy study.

The CDR3 DNA is TGTGCCAGCAGCCTGGGACAGGGGAGGGAAAAACTGTTTTTT. It encodes CASSLGQGREKLFF. The chain links TRBV7-2 to TRBJ1-4; 10 positions agree with TRBD1. Looked up from germline, CDR1 is SGHTA and CDR2 is FQGNSA. CDR3 size: 14 residues. Losses at the gene ends were 5 bases for V and 8 bases for J; bases not matched to a gene: 5.